This TCR beta chain was identified in a study of cytomegalovirus exposure and HLA in healthy donors. Trimming cost V 5 bases and J 10 bases, with 14 bases left between them. This CDR3 is 12 amino acids long. Germline CDR1 and CDR2: SGHAT and FQDESV (reference sequence). Findings and caveats of the study: With later analysis, a missense DCLRE1C variant became linked to TCR beta V- and J-gene trimming. In an earlier analysis, most TCR beta V segments were productive about 87% or about 30% of the time. Reported performance of the classifier showed diagnosis of cytomegalovirus status with high specificity and sensitivity.

In the PCR, 60 Vbeta and 13 Jbeta primers were used. TCRdb keeps only in-frame clones here, not all; method: immunoSEQ multiplex PCR. The top ten clones hold 1% of a sample with hundreds of thousands of clones, around 88% of them seen once. Unrecorded immune exposures were likely, despite nominal health at sampling. A note on this clone: The antigen remains unidentified.

The chain combines TRBV11-1 with TRBJ1-1; perhaps TRBD1 as D (5 bases). Sequenced: PBMCs. The sequence derives from a woman aged 18-30 years in good health and CMV-seronegative. Written as DNA, the CDR3 is TGTGCCAGCAGCATAGGGGATGACAGAGCTTTCTTT. As protein: CASSIGDDRAFF. The variable domain in full, completed from reference TRBV11-1 and TRBJ1-1, reads EAEVAQSPRYKITEKSQAVAFWCDPISGHATLYWYRQILGQGPELLVQFQDESVVDDSQLPKDRFSAERLKGVDSTLKIQPAELGDSAMYLCASSIGDDRAFFGQGTRLTVV.